What follows are 5 T cell receptor beta chains derived from one specimen sequenced in a study of cytomegalovirus exposure and HLA in healthy donors. Amplification used 60 Vbeta primers and 13 Jbeta primers. TCRdb's table, derived via immunoSEQ multiplex PCR, lists solely in-frame clones and lacks some. The data show over 150,000 clones, around 81% seen once. Sequences were obtained from PBMCs. Every receptor here comes from a woman between 25 and 40 years old in good health and CMV-seronegative.

The chain recombines TRBV27 with TRBJ1-4; the D gene is possibly TRBD1 (5 bases). The CDR3 runs 15 residues. Trimming took off 5 bases at V and 4 bases at J, with 14 bases between the two ends. CDR1 is MNHEY and CDR2 is SMNVEV in the germline V gene (reference sequence). The CDR3 region is CASSIQGWGNEKLFF. The DNA of the CDR3 is TGTGCCAGCAGTATTCAGGGTTGGGGTAATGAAAAACTGTTTTTT.

The sample holds one count of this clone. The chain joins TRBV5-1 to TRBJ1-3; TRBD1 aligns across 9 bases. Germline CDR1 and CDR2: SGHRS and YFSETQ. Losses at the gene ends were 5 bases for V and 4 bases for J; bases not matched to a gene: 4. The CDR3 sequence is 14 residues long. The CDR3 loop reads CASSGQGTGNTIYF. In DNA, the CDR3 is TGCGCCAGCAGTGGACAGGGGACAGGAAACACCATATATTTT.

CDR3 protein: CASTPATSGRGTYEQYF. The CDR3 bases are TGCGCCAGCACCCCAGCCACTAGCGGGAGAGGGACCTACGAGCAGTACTTC. This chain connects TRBV4-1 to TRBJ2-7; 11 positions agree with TRBD2. The CDR3 extends over 17 amino acids. Germline assignment: CDR1 MGHRA and CDR2 YSYEKL. V dropped 7 bases and J dropped 2; count of bases not matched to a gene: 13.

About this clone: An end of the junction differs from the germline gene, which may be a read error. The chain recombines TRBV7-9 with TRBJ1-4; no reliable D call. The CDR3 runs to 14 residues. Germline V gives CDR1 SEHNR, CDR2 FQNEAQ (reference sequence). Here the CDR3 reads CSSSLLVEDEKLFF. The CDR3 region has the DNA TGTTCCAGCAGCTTATTAGTGGAGGATGAAAAACTGTTTTTT.

The DNA for the CDR3 is TGTGCCAGCAGCTCCCGGCAGCGGGGGGCTCAGCAGTTCTTC. As protein: CASSSRQRGAQQFF. V is TRBV13 and J is TRBJ2-1, with 9 bases identical to TRBD2. CDR1 and CDR2 (germline): PRHDT, FYEKMQ (reference sequence). With 4 bases clipped from V and 11 bases from J, the junction kept 9 bases outside the gene matches. CDR3 length: 14 residues.